This is a list of T cell receptor beta chains from one sample in a study of blood T cell repertoires in COVID-19. Here immunoSEQ multiplex PCR was the method, and the copy in TCRdb shows in-frame clones only, minus some. This table holds 200,000 or so clones, approximately 90% found once. Sequencing input: PBMCs or T cells enriched from blood (not recorded which). These receptors were obtained from a woman in her 30s who had recovered from COVID-19. CDR3s include the opening cysteine and the closing phenylalanine or tryptophan. D genes are given only for firm matches. Clone size is stated in some rows and not others, as once, few, many or a class when expanded.

clone_size: -; j_call: TRBJ2-3; v_call: TRBV7-3; d_call: -; cdr3_nt: TGTGCCAGCAGCCCCCTGGGGGCCTCCACAGATACGCAGTATTTT; cdr3_aa: CASSPLGASTDTQYF
clone_size: once; j_call: TRBJ1-3; v_call: TRBV6-5; d_call: -; cdr3_nt: TGTGCCAGCAGTTCCAGCGGTTGGGGAAACACCATATATTTT; cdr3_aa: CASSSSGWGNTIYF
clone_size: -; j_call: TRBJ2-1; v_call: TRBV13; d_call: -; cdr3_nt: TGTGCCAGCAGCTTAGAGCGGGTCGGGAAATACAATGAGCAGTTCTTC; cdr3_aa: CASSLERVGKYNEQFF
clone_size: -; j_call: TRBJ2-7; v_call: TRBV9; d_call: TRBD2; cdr3_nt: TGTGCCAGCAGCGTAGGCCCTAGCGGTACCTACGAGCAGTACTTC; cdr3_aa: CASSVGPSGTYEQYF
clone_size: -; j_call: TRBJ1-3; v_call: TRBV6-5; d_call: -; cdr3_nt: TGTGCCAGCAGCCCGACAGGTAGTAGGAACACCATATATTTT; cdr3_aa: CASSPTGSRNTIYF
clone_size: -; j_call: TRBJ1-5; v_call: TRBV29-1; d_call: TRBD1; cdr3_nt: TGCAGCGTTGGCGCAGGGGGACAGCCCCAGCATTTT; cdr3_aa: CSVGAGGQPQHF
clone_size: -; j_call: TRBJ2-5; v_call: TRBV6-1; d_call: TRBD1; cdr3_nt: TGTGCCAGCAGTGCGCCCGACAGGGTGGACGGGGAGACCCAGTACTTC; cdr3_aa: CASSAPDRVDGETQYF
clone_size: -; j_call: TRBJ2-7; v_call: TRBV5-5; d_call: -; cdr3_nt: TGTGCCAGCCGGCCTGGGGGACTTGGGGAGCAGTACTTC; cdr3_aa: CASRPGGLGEQYF
clone_size: -; j_call: TRBJ1-2; v_call: TRBV5-1; d_call: TRBD1; cdr3_nt: TGCGCCAGCAGCTTAAGACAGGGACCTAACTATGGCTACACCTTC; cdr3_aa: CASSLRQGPNYGYTF
clone_size: -; j_call: TRBJ2-1; v_call: TRBV9; d_call: TRBD1; cdr3_nt: TGTGCCAGCAGCGGACATCCGGGACAGGGTATGGGTGAGCAGTTCTTC; cdr3_aa: CASSGHPGQGMGEQFF
clone_size: -; j_call: TRBJ2-2; v_call: TRBV5-6; d_call: -; cdr3_nt: TGTGCCAGCACCAGAAACACCGGGGAGCTGTTTTTT; cdr3_aa: CASTRNTGELFF
clone_size: -; j_call: TRBJ2-5; v_call: TRBV4-3; d_call: -; cdr3_nt: TGCGCCAGCAGCCAAGGACTTCTGGGGGCGGGGACCCAGTACTTC; cdr3_aa: CASSQGLLGAGTQYF
clone_size: -; j_call: TRBJ2-3; v_call: TRBV7-2; d_call: TRBD2; cdr3_nt: TGTGCCAGCAGCTTTAGCGGGGGGCCGGGCGCAGATACGCAGTATTTT; cdr3_aa: CASSFSGGPGADTQYF
clone_size: -; j_call: TRBJ2-2; v_call: TRBV15; d_call: TRBD1; cdr3_nt: TGTGCCACCAGCGAGGGACAGGCGGACACCGGGGAGCTGTTTTTT; cdr3_aa: CATSEGQADTGELFF
clone_size: -; j_call: TRBJ1-2; v_call: TRBV5-1; d_call: TRBD1; cdr3_nt: TGCGCCAGCAGCTTGGCGGACAGGGGTCTTGCTGGCTACACCTTC; cdr3_aa: CASSLADRGLAGYTF
clone_size: -; j_call: TRBJ1-3; v_call: TRBV5-8; d_call: -; cdr3_nt: TGTGCCAGCAGCTTAATTCGCAGCTCTGGAAACACCATATATTTT; cdr3_aa: CASSLIRSSGNTIYF
clone_size: -; j_call: TRBJ1-1; v_call: TRBV6-5; d_call: -; cdr3_nt: TGTGCCAGCAGTTACGGGGGGTCCGCTGAAGCTTTCTTT; cdr3_aa: CASSYGGSAEAFF
clone_size: -; j_call: TRBJ2-5; v_call: TRBV7-9; d_call: TRBD2; cdr3_nt: TGTGCCAGCAGCCTCACCACTAGCGGGGGGCCGGAGACCCAGTACTTC; cdr3_aa: CASSLTTSGGPETQYF
clone_size: -; j_call: TRBJ2-7; v_call: TRBV11-1; d_call: -; cdr3_nt: TGTGCCAGCAGCCAAGACAGTGCCTACGAGCAGTACTTC; cdr3_aa: CASSQDSAYEQYF
clone_size: -; j_call: TRBJ2-7; v_call: TRBV11-2; d_call: -; cdr3_nt: TGTGCCAGCAGCTCGACAGATCCCTATGAGCAGTACTTC; cdr3_aa: CASSSTDPYEQYF
clone_size: -; j_call: TRBJ1-5; v_call: TRBV5-5; d_call: -; cdr3_nt: TGTGCCAGCAGCCTCAGCGGTTATAGCAATCAGCCCCAGCATTTT; cdr3_aa: CASSLSGYSNQPQHF
clone_size: -; j_call: TRBJ2-3; v_call: TRBV7-2; d_call: TRBD2; cdr3_nt: TGTGCCAGCAGCGGTACTAGCGGGAGCTCAGATACGCAGTATTTT; cdr3_aa: CASSGTSGSSDTQYF
clone_size: -; j_call: TRBJ2-5; v_call: TRBV7-2; d_call: TRBD1; cdr3_nt: TGTGCCAGCAGCTTAGTCGCTGTTGGGACAGGCGGCGAGACCCAGTACTTC; cdr3_aa: CASSLVAVGTGGETQYF
clone_size: -; j_call: TRBJ2-5; v_call: TRBV14; d_call: TRBD2; cdr3_nt: TGTGCCAGCAGCCAAGTTGAAGCGGGGAGGGCCGAGACCCAGTACTTC; cdr3_aa: CASSQVEAGRAETQYF
clone_size: -; j_call: TRBJ2-5; v_call: TRBV4-3; d_call: -; cdr3_nt: TGCGCCAGCAGCCAAGCGGCGGATCAAGAGACCCAGTACTTC; cdr3_aa: CASSQAADQETQYF
clone_size: few; j_call: TRBJ1-5; v_call: TRBV6-2/TRBV6-3; d_call: -; cdr3_nt: TGTGCCAGCAGTTACTCTAACAATCAGCCCCAGCATTTT; cdr3_aa: CASSYSNNQPQHF
clone_size: -; j_call: TRBJ2-7; v_call: TRBV11-2; d_call: -; cdr3_nt: TGTGCCAGCAGCTTAGCCCCTCCCCCCTACTACGAGCAGTACTTC; cdr3_aa: CASSLAPPPYYEQYF
clone_size: -; j_call: TRBJ2-2; v_call: TRBV5-4; d_call: -; cdr3_nt: TGTGCCAGCAGCTTAACAGGATTTGGCACCGGGGAGCTGTTTTTT; cdr3_aa: CASSLTGFGTGELFF
clone_size: -; j_call: TRBJ2-1; v_call: TRBV7-2; d_call: -; cdr3_nt: TGTGCCAGCAGCTTAGTCCGGGAAAGTGAGCAGTTCTTC; cdr3_aa: CASSLVRESEQFF
clone_size: -; j_call: TRBJ1-5; v_call: TRBV4-3; d_call: TRBD1; cdr3_nt: TGCGCCAGCAGCCAGCGGGCTCCTCGACAGGGCCAAACAATCTATCAGCCCCAGCATTTT; cdr3_aa: CASSQRAPRQGQTIYQPQHF
clone_size: -; j_call: TRBJ2-3; v_call: TRBV5-5; d_call: -; cdr3_nt: TGTGCCAGCAGCCCGCCAGGGCTTCTCCCAGATACGCAGTATTTT; cdr3_aa: CASSPPGLLPDTQYF
clone_size: -; j_call: TRBJ1-3; v_call: TRBV27; d_call: -; cdr3_nt: TGTGCCAGCAGTTCCCACCCTGACACCCTCTCTGGAAACACCATATATTTT; cdr3_aa: CASSSHPDTLSGNTIYF
clone_size: -; j_call: TRBJ2-5; v_call: TRBV5-4; d_call: -; cdr3_nt: TGTGCCAGCAGCTTGGTACGGGGGGCCGAGGAGACCCAGTACTTC; cdr3_aa: CASSLVRGAEETQYF
clone_size: -; j_call: TRBJ1-1; v_call: TRBV4-2; d_call: -; cdr3_nt: TGTGCCAGCAGCCAAGAAACCCCGAGGGACACTGAAGCTTTCTTT; cdr3_aa: CASSQETPRDTEAFF
clone_size: -; j_call: TRBJ2-7; v_call: TRBV3-1/TRBV3-2; d_call: TRBD2; cdr3_nt: TGTGCCAGCAGCCATAGCGGGGGGGCGGTAGAGCAGTACTTC; cdr3_aa: CASSHSGGAVEQYF
clone_size: -; j_call: TRBJ1-2; v_call: TRBV27; d_call: -; cdr3_nt: TGTGCCAGCAGTTTGGGCGCCAACTATGGCTACACCTTC; cdr3_aa: CASSLGANYGYTF
clone_size: -; j_call: TRBJ2-3; v_call: TRBV9; d_call: -; cdr3_nt: TGTGCCAGCAGCGTAAGTACCTTGGCTTTCGGGACAAAGCCTAGCACAGATACGCAGTATTTT; cdr3_aa: CASSVSTLAFGTKPSTDTQYF
clone_size: -; j_call: TRBJ1-1; v_call: TRBV2; d_call: -; cdr3_nt: TGTGCCAGCAGACTGGACAGGAACACTGAAGCTTTCTTT; cdr3_aa: CASRLDRNTEAFF
clone_size: -; j_call: TRBJ1-1; v_call: TRBV19; d_call: TRBD1; cdr3_nt: TGTGCCAGTAGAATACAGGGGGCTTTCACTGAAGCTTTCTTT; cdr3_aa: CASRIQGAFTEAFF
clone_size: -; j_call: TRBJ1-1; v_call: TRBV2; d_call: TRBD1; cdr3_nt: TGTGCCAGCAGCGGGACAGGGAGGAGGAACACTGAAGCTTTCTTT; cdr3_aa: CASSGTGRRNTEAFF
clone_size: few; j_call: TRBJ2-7; v_call: TRBV10-1; d_call: -; cdr3_nt: TGCGCCAGCACCGGGGGTCGTTACGAGCAGTACTTC; cdr3_aa: CASTGGRYEQYF
clone_size: few; j_call: TRBJ1-6; v_call: TRBV5-8; d_call: -; cdr3_nt: TGTGCCAGCAGCTTGGGACGGCGGTATAATTCACCCCTCCACTTT; cdr3_aa: CASSLGRRYNSPLHF
clone_size: -; j_call: TRBJ1-1; v_call: TRBV2; d_call: -; cdr3_nt: TGTGCCAGCAGGAGGGAGGGTAAAAACACTGAAGCTTTCTTT; cdr3_aa: CASRREGKNTEAFF
clone_size: -; j_call: TRBJ2-1; v_call: TRBV5-4; d_call: TRBD2; cdr3_nt: TGTGCCAGCAGCCAGCGGGGGAGCCACAATGAGCAGTTCTTC; cdr3_aa: CASSQRGSHNEQFF
clone_size: -; j_call: TRBJ1-1; v_call: TRBV18; d_call: -; cdr3_nt: TGTGCCAGCTCACCGAATCCGGAGGGGCTGGGAACGACTGAAGCTTTCTTT; cdr3_aa: CASSPNPEGLGTTEAFF
clone_size: -; j_call: TRBJ2-7; v_call: TRBV3-1/TRBV3-2; d_call: -; cdr3_nt: TGTGCCAGCAGCCAAGGACTTACATCCTCCTACGAGCAGTACTTC; cdr3_aa: CASSQGLTSSYEQYF
clone_size: once; j_call: TRBJ2-2; v_call: TRBV6-5; d_call: -; cdr3_nt: TGTGCCAGCACCCCCTCGGGGGGCCACGGGGAGCTGTTTTTT; cdr3_aa: CASTPSGGHGELFF
clone_size: -; j_call: TRBJ1-1; v_call: TRBV12-5; d_call: -; cdr3_nt: TGTGCTAGTGGCTCAGGGGATCGGACTGAAGCTTTCTTT; cdr3_aa: CASGSGDRTEAFF
clone_size: -; j_call: TRBJ2-7; v_call: TRBV2; d_call: TRBD1; cdr3_nt: TGTGCCAGCGCCCGGGACAGCCTCGCCTTTGACGAGCAGTACTTC; cdr3_aa: CASARDSLAFDEQYF
clone_size: -; j_call: TRBJ1-1; v_call: TRBV29-1; d_call: -; cdr3_nt: TGCAGCGTTGGCAAGGGAGGGACTGAAGCTTTCTTT; cdr3_aa: CSVGKGGTEAFF
clone_size: -; j_call: TRBJ2-1; v_call: TRBV5-6; d_call: -; cdr3_nt: TGTGCCAGCAGCTGGGGACTCGGGGGCAATGAGCAGTTCTTC; cdr3_aa: CASSWGLGGNEQFF
clone_size: -; j_call: TRBJ1-4; v_call: TRBV14; d_call: TRBD1; cdr3_nt: TGTGCCAGCAGCGGGACAGGGGAAAAACTGTTTTTT; cdr3_aa: CASSGTGEKLFF
clone_size: -; j_call: TRBJ2-5; v_call: TRBV2; d_call: -; cdr3_nt: TGTGCCAGCAGTGTGGCTAGCCCTCCAGAGACCCAGTACTTC; cdr3_aa: CASSVASPPETQYF